Listed below are T cell receptor beta chains from one sample, sequenced in a study of CXCR3-negative and CXCR3-positive naive CD8 T cells. From its re-call of the 5' RACE reads, TCRdb lists each CDR3 protein once, without DNA. This sample's table has 150,000 to 180,000 distinct CDR3 sequences. Sequencing input: naive CXCR3+ CD8+ T cells from blood. The receptors originated from a human donor in good health. Some clones in this sample may be carry-over from other donors' samples. Each CDR3 is given with its conserved first and last residue. Fields, in order: J gene, CDR3 length, V gene, CDR3 protein.

TRBJ1-1,15,TRBV9,CASSVSFRGNAEAFF
TRBJ1-5,17,TRBV15,CATSSRGARCSNQPQHF
TRBJ1-5,17,TRBV5-5,CASSLGPVGLDNQPQHF
TRBJ1-2,13,TRBV7-3,CASSVGTGGGYTF
TRBJ2-6,18,TRBV28,CASSWDRETGSGANVLTF
TRBJ1-4,16,TRBV4-2,CASSQEGPGTVEKLFF
TRBJ1-2,12,TRBV29-1,CSVFTSNYGYTF
TRBJ2-1,14,TRBV9,CAGSVPAGGNEQFF
TRBJ1-2,14,TRBV13,CASGLADSNYGYTF
TRBJ1-1,14,TRBV6-6,CASSYSIPGAEAFF
TRBJ2-2,14,TRBV29-1,CSVDQNQNTGELFF
TRBJ2-1,17,TRBV7-9,CASSLADNNPSYNEQFF
TRBJ2-5,16,TRBV12-3/TRBV12-4,CASSPGLSSTQETQYF
TRBJ2-3,14,TRBV6-5,CASSSRGGTDTQYF
TRBJ2-5,16,TRBV7-2,CASSLLAGAPGETQYF
TRBJ2-2,17,TRBV3-1,CASSQDDSVRNTGELFF
TRBJ2-5,14,TRBV5-4,CASSFLAGRETQYF
TRBJ1-5,12,TRBV19,CASSIGNQPQHF
TRBJ2-1,15,TRBV4-3,CASSLGLAAYNEQFF
TRBJ1-2,13,TRBV12-3/TRBV12-4,CASTQLRADGYTF
TRBJ1-2,12,TRBV29-1,CSVAGPTGGYTF
TRBJ2-3,16,TRBV27,CASSSIKGGGTDTQYF
TRBJ2-7,15,TRBV29-1,CSVAEFGTGSYEQYF
TRBJ2-2,14,TRBV4-2,CASSQGFESGELFF
TRBJ2-1,18,TRBV14,CASRGTSGPSGFYNEQFF
TRBJ1-6,19,TRBV7-9,CASSLPRDSPWDHNSPLHF
TRBJ1-1,15,TRBV7-9,CASSLVLGGYAEAFF
TRBJ2-7,15,TRBV2,CASSVSGGPYYEQYF
TRBJ2-3,16,TRBV15,CATSSGLAGAWDTQYF
TRBJ2-7,16,TRBV3-1,CASSQDTSPISYEQYF
TRBJ2-7,11,TRBV12-3/TRBV12-4,CASSSGEMSYF
TRBJ1-1,12,TRBV6-4,CASSDGGTEAFF
TRBJ2-1,15,TRBV7-9,CASSLLLVGSNEQFF
TRBJ2-6,17,TRBV7-9,CASSLTASNSGANVLTF
TRBJ1-1,13,TRBV7-9,CASSLGGTTEAFF
TRBJ2-2,17,TRBV6-4,CASSDSSGFPDAGELFF
TRBJ2-7,16,TRBV4-1,CASSQAPRTALIEQYF
TRBJ2-1,15,TRBV20-1,CSASQGLAPYNEQFF
TRBJ2-1,17,TRBV2,CASSDPLGLGTYNEQFF
TRBJ2-5,14,TRBV5-1,CASSPRRWEETQYF
TRBJ2-7,15,TRBV7-6,CASSLAPNKGYEQYF
TRBJ2-1,11,TRBV15,CATGGQHEQFF